Listed here is a single T cell receptor (beta chain). The sample belongs to a study of blood T cell repertoires in COVID-19. Trimming left V 5 bases short and J 1 base short, with 18 bases between. CDR1 is SGHTA and CDR2 is FQGNSA in the germline V gene. CDR3 length equals 16 residues. Sequencing was performed with immunoSEQ multiplex PCR; in TCRdb, only in-frame clones are kept and a portion is missing. The sample lists tens of thousands of clones, 75% to 95% occurring once. The sample comprised peripheral blood. The sequence derives from a human donor in a cohort sampled during active COVID-19. The V and J genes are TRBV7-2 and TRBJ2-7; perhaps TRBD1 as D (6 bases). In DNA form, the CDR3 reads TGTGCCAGCAGCCCCGAATGGACAGCCGGATCCTACGAGCAGTACTTC. Protein: CASSPEWTAGSYEQYF.